What follows are 26 T cell receptor beta chains derived from one specimen sequenced in a study of blood T cell repertoires in COVID-19. The protocol was immunoSEQ multiplex PCR, while the TCRdb copy is restricted to in-frame clones and leaves out a portion. This sample has 13,000 to 15,000 clones, with 83% found just once. The sample comprised peripheral blood. The source of these receptors is a woman aged 55-69 years with acute or convalescent COVID-19.

The chain is built from TRBV11-2 and TRBJ2-3; tentative D call: TRBD2 (7 bases). V was trimmed by 5 bases and J by 6 bases, leaving 24 bases between them. This CDR3 spans 17 amino acids. Per the germline V gene, CDR1 is SGHAT and CDR2 is FQNNGV. The CDR3 DNA reads as TGTGCCAGCAGCCCTTCCCCCGCGGGGGCGTTCGGGGATACGCAGTATTTT. Translation gives CASSPSPAGAFGDTQYF. Complete variable domain (other parts from reference TRBV11-2 and TRBJ2-3): EAGVAQSPRYKIIEKRQSVAFWCNPISGHATLYWYQQILGQGPKLLIQFQNNGVVDDSQLPKDRFSAERLKGVDSTLKIQPAKLEDSAVYLCASSPSPAGAFGDTQYFGPGTRLTVL.

The rearrangement links TRBV3-1 (or the pseudogene TRBV3-2) to TRBJ2-1; a weak D match, TRBD1 (6 bases). V lost 2 bases to trimming and J lost 6 bases, with 20 bases between them. The CDR3 has 17 amino acids. Germline-derived CDR1 and CDR2 are LGHDT and YNNKEL (reference sequence). The DNA of the CDR3 is TGTGCCAGCAGCCAATATACAGGGTCGGGGAACCCCAATGAGCAGTTCTTC. Translating it yields CASSQYTGSGNPNEQFF.

V is TRBV5-1 and J is TRBJ1-6, with D possibly matching TRBD1 (6 bases). V was pared by 1 base and J by 6 bases, with 8 bases between. CDR1 is SGHRS and CDR2 is YFSETQ in the germline V gene. This CDR3 region has 14 residues. The CDR3 sequence is CASSLWDTNSPLHF. The CDR3 nucleotides are TGCGCCAGCAGCTTGTGGGACACTAATTCACCCCTCCACTTT.

V usage is TRBV5-1 and J usage is TRBJ1-1; no firm D call. Germline V CDR1 and CDR2: SGHRS, YFSETQ. V shed 0 bases and J shed 4 bases, with 10 bases lying between them. This CDR3 is 14 amino acids long. The CDR3 region has the DNA TGCGCCAGCAGCTTGGCTGGGCTGGTCACTGAAGCTTTCTTT. As protein: CASSLAGLVTEAFF. Variable domain in full (rest from reference TRBV5-1 and TRBJ1-1): KAGVTQTPRYLIKTRGQQVTLSCSPISGHRSVSWYQQTPGQGLQFLFEYFSETQRNKGNFPGRFSGRQFSNSRSEMNVSTLELGDSALYLCASSLAGLVTEAFFGQGTRLTVV.

V is TRBV7-2 and J is TRBJ2-5; 14 positions match TRBD2. The CDR3 spans 18 residues. Trimming at V came to 5 bases and at J to 1 base, leaving 9 bases not matched to a gene. The germline V gene has CDR1 SGHTA and CDR2 FQGNSA. CDR3 DNA: TGTGCCAGCAGCAAAAGGACTAGCGGGGGGATACTCCAAGAGACCCAGTACTTC. Amino acids: CASSKRTSGGILQETQYF.

The V gene is TRBV5-1, the J gene TRBJ1-3; D is unresolved. The CDR3 extends over 15 amino acids. Per germline, CDR1 SGHRS and CDR2 YFSETQ. Trimming stripped 0 bases from V and 0 bases from J, with 7 bases between. The CDR3 nucleotides read TGCGCCAGCAGCTTGGCTCAGAACTCTGGAAACACCATATATTTT. This translates into CASSLAQNSGNTIYF.

The chain links TRBV3-1 (or the pseudogene TRBV3-2) to TRBJ2-1; D perhaps matches TRBD2 (6 bases). The CDR3 contains 14 residues. Trimming removed 1 base from V and 9 bases from J, with 13 bases in between. Germline V lookup: CDR1 LGHDT, CDR2 YNNKEL (reference sequence). CDR3 nucleotides: TGTGCCAGCAGCCAAGGACGAAGTAGCGGTGAGCAGTTCTTC. Its translation is CASSQGRSSGEQFF.

V and J are TRBV4-1 and TRBJ2-7; the D is unclear. The germline V and J ends were trimmed by 1 base and 7 bases, with 8 bases remaining between them. The CDR3 length is 12 residues. CDR1 is MGHRA, CDR2 YSYEKL, per germline. CDR3 in amino acids: CASSQGGPEQYF. In DNA, the CDR3 is TGCGCCAGCAGCCAAGGCGGCCCAGAGCAGTACTTC.

V and J are TRBV7-8 and TRBJ2-7; 7 bases agree with TRBD1. V shed 3 bases, J shed 3 bases, and the junction held 8 bases outside the gene matches. The CDR3 totals 15 residues. CDR1 and CDR2 from the germline V gene are SGHVS and FQNEAQ. The CDR3 DNA is TGTGCCAGCAGCTTCTCGGGACAGATCTACTACGAGCAGTACTTC. Its protein product is CASSFSGQIYYEQYF.

The chain is built from TRBV2 and TRBJ1-1; D is uncertain. CDR1 SNHLY and CDR2 FYNNEI come from the germline V gene. Deletions cut 4 bases from V and 8 bases from J, with 17 bases between. The CDR3 covers 14 residues. The CDR3 sequence is CASSVLGQTGEAFF. Here the CDR3 DNA reads TGTGCCAGCAGTGTTTTGGGCCAGACGGGAGAAGCTTTCTTT. Full variable domain (remainder filled in from reference TRBV2 and TRBJ1-1): EPEVTQTPSHQVTQMGQEVILRCVPISNHLYFYWYRQILGQKVEFLVSFYNNEISEKSEIFDDQFSVERPDGSNFTLKIRSTKLEDSAMYFCASSVLGQTGEAFFGQGTRLTVV.

V usage is TRBV13 and J usage is TRBJ2-7, with D possibly being TRBD2 (5 bases). This CDR3 spans 14 amino acids. Germline-derived CDR1 and CDR2 are PRHDT and FYEKMQ (reference sequence). V was clipped by 5 bases and J by 1 base, with 12 bases between them. The CDR3 reads CASSRGLNSYEQYF. The CDR3 region has the DNA TGTGCCAGCAGCAGAGGACTTAATTCCTACGAGCAGTACTTC.

This chain connects TRBV7-2 to TRBJ2-4, with 10 nucleotides matching TRBD1. The germline V gene has CDR1 SGHTA and CDR2 FQGNSA. The CDR3 consists of 17 residues. The trim removed 4 bases at V and 7 bases at J, leaving 13 bases unmatched. DNA of the CDR3: TGTGCCAGCAGCTCAAACCCTCCGGGACAGGGGAAGAACATTCAGTACTTC. It codes for CASSSNPPGQGKNIQYF.

This chain uses TRBV7-2 with TRBJ2-5; TRBD2 is a possible D gene (6 bases). Trimming cost V 4 bases and J 5 bases, with 17 bases left between them. Germline-derived CDR1 and CDR2 are SGHTA and FQGNSA. The CDR3 spans 15 residues. CDR3 DNA: TGTGCCAGCAGCTATTTCGGGGGAAGTGGGGAGACCCAGTACTTC. This codes for CASSYFGGSGETQYF.

The J gene is TRBJ2-2, the V gene TRBV2; weak D call: TRBD1 (6 bases). From germline, CDR1 is SNHLY and CDR2 FYNNEI. CDR3 size: 14 residues. With 6 bases removed from V and 1 base from J, the gap between germline ends came to 9 bases. The CDR3 DNA reads TGTGCCAGCAGGGAGACAGGGAACACCGGGGAGCTGTTTTTT. The encoded protein is CASRETGNTGELFF.

The rearrangement links TRBV5-4 to TRBJ2-1; a possible D gene is TRBD2 (6 bases). Germline CDR1 reads SGHNT; CDR2 reads YYREEE (reference sequence). Trimming cost V 4 bases and J 6 bases, with 17 bases left between them. The CDR3 extends over 15 amino acids. The CDR3 protein is CASSLRTAGRNEQFF. DNA for the CDR3: TGTGCCAGCAGCCTCCGGACTGCGGGACGCAATGAGCAGTTCTTC. Full variable domain (missing parts from reference TRBV5-4 and TRBJ2-1): ETGVTQSPTHLIKTRGQQVTLRCSSQSGHNTVSWYQQALGQGPQFIFQYYREEENGRGNFPPRFSGLQFPNYSSELNVNALELDDSALYLCASSLRTAGRNEQFFGPGTRLTVL.

The chain has TRBV2 and TRBJ2-3; 8 bases agree with TRBD1. Germline values: CDR1 SNHLY, CDR2 FYNNEI. This CDR3 comprises 14 residues. V lost 4 bases and J lost 4; bases outside the gene matches: 4. The CDR3 bases are TGTGCCAGCAGTGGGACAGGGACCGCAGATACGCAGTATTTT. Translating it yields CASSGTGTADTQYF. Supplemented by reference TRBV2 and TRBJ2-3, the full variable domain reads EPEVTQTPSHQVTQMGQEVILRCVPISNHLYFYWYRQILGQKVEFLVSFYNNEISEKSEIFDDQFSVERPDGSNFTLKIRSTKLEDSAMYFCASSGTGTADTQYFGPGTRLTVL.

The chain employs TRBV1 and TRBJ2-3; TRBD2, the table's D call, lacks a check against the DNA. TRBV1 is noted as a pseudogene. The CDR3 is made up of 18 amino acids. CDR3: CTSTSGTISPPPGDTQYF. As DNA, the CDR3 is TGCACCAGTACTAGCGGGACGATTTCCCCGCCTCCCGGAGATACGCAGTATTTT.

The chain is built from TRBV7-9 and TRBJ1-4, with D perhaps TRBD1 (5 bases). V lost 2 bases and J lost 3, with 10 bases in between. The CDR3 contains 15 residues. Looked up from germline, CDR1 is SEHNR and CDR2 is FQNEAQ (reference sequence). CDR3 nucleotides: TGTGCCAGCAGCTTATTCCAGGGCGCTAATGAAAAACTGTTTTTT. Translated: CASSLFQGANEKLFF. The full variable domain, its missing parts supplied by reference TRBV7-9 and TRBJ1-4, is DTGVSQNPRHKITKRGQNVTFRCDPISEHNRLYWYRQTLGQGPEFLTYFQNEAQLEKSRLLSDRFSAERPKGSFSTLEIQRTEQGDSAMYLCASSLFQGANEKLFFGSGTQLSVL.

The V gene is TRBV7-2, the J gene TRBJ2-3; TRBD2 matches at 13 bases. J was trimmed by 7 bases and V by 5 bases; bases with no gene match: 9. The CDR3 is made up of 16 amino acids. CDR1 is SGHTA and CDR2 is FQGNSA in the germline V gene. The CDR3, as DNA: TGTGCCAGCAGCAAGGGGCCGGGACTAGCGGGGAATACGCAGTATTTT. Translation: CASSKGPGLAGNTQYF.

The DNA of the CDR3 is TGCAGCGTTAATGTCTTTGGGACACTGAATGAAAAACTGTTTTTT. This codes for CSVNVFGTLNEKLFF. The chain combines TRBV29-1 with TRBJ1-4, with D perhaps matching TRBD1 (6 bases). The V end was cut by 5 bases, the J end by 5 bases, with 18 bases between. The CDR3 has 15 residues. Germline V gene lookup returns CDR1 SQVTM and CDR2 ANQGSEA.

This rearrangement joins TRBV19 to TRBJ2-1; 8 nucleotides align to TRBD2. Trimming took 4 bases from V and 5 from J; bases not matched to a gene: 7. CDR3 length: 15 amino acids. Germline lookup yields CDR1 LNHDA and CDR2 SQIVND (reference sequence). The CDR3 region is CASSRAGGWDNEQFF. The CDR3 DNA reads as TGTGCCAGTAGTAGGGCGGGAGGTTGGGACAATGAGCAGTTCTTC.

The rearrangement uses TRBV5-8 and TRBJ1-5; 8 positions agree with TRBD1. The CDR3 is 15 residues long. CDR1 and CDR2 from the germline V gene are SGHTS and YDEGEE. With V trimmed by 4 bases and J by 5 bases, 8 bases remained unmatched. The CDR3 here is CASSLGTGWDQPQHF. CDR3 coding DNA: TGTGCCAGCAGCCTAGGGACAGGTTGGGATCAGCCCCAGCATTTT.

The chain carries TRBV7-9 and TRBJ2-7; TRBD2 matches at 8 bases. Germline assignment: CDR1 SEHNR and CDR2 FQNEAQ (reference sequence). The CDR3 contains 19 residues. V trimming: 5 bases; J trimming: 2 bases; junction bases outside the gene matches: 20. CDR3 loop: CASSPAEPPRGVLTYEQYF. For the CDR3, the DNA is TGTGCCAGCAGCCCCGCCGAACCTCCGCGGGGGGTCCTAACCTACGAGCAGTACTTC.

The V gene is TRBV19, the J gene TRBJ1-5; tentative D call: TRBD1 (6 bases). The CDR3 runs to 14 residues. Germline values: CDR1 LNHDA, CDR2 SQIVND (reference sequence). Trimming stripped 8 bases from V and 2 bases from J, with 13 bases between. In DNA, the CDR3 is TGTGCCAGTGCAGGGGTAGGTGGCAATCAGCCCCAGCATTTT. It translates to CASAGVGGNQPQHF.

This clone was seen only a few times. V usage is TRBV25-1 and J usage is TRBJ1-1; D call uncertain. The CDR3 has 13 residues. The germline V gene has CDR1 MGHDK and CDR2 SYGVNS. Between the trimmed V and J ends, which lost 8 bases and 5 bases, there was a span of 15 bases. This chain's CDR3 is CASVTPLQTEAFF. DNA for the CDR3: TGTGCCAGCGTTACCCCCCTCCAGACTGAAGCTTTCTTT.

This clone appeared a single time. This chain joins TRBV2 and TRBJ1-2; no firm D call. V was clipped by 7 bases and J by 8 bases, with 17 bases between them. This CDR3 spans 13 amino acids. Germline-derived CDR1 and CDR2 are SNHLY and FYNNEI. This chain's CDR3 is CASKGSPEGGYTF. The CDR3 coding sequence is TGTGCCAGCAAAGGGTCTCCTGAGGGCGGCTACACCTTC.